This entry lists 28 T cell receptor beta chains sequenced from one sample in a study of OX40 agonist ivuxolimab in advanced cancers. Library construction relied on the immunoSEQ multiplex PCR assay. Held by TCRdb, this immuneACCESS table contains in-frame sequences only and omits some clones. Under half of the omission traces to an unresolved V gene where checked; the cause of the rest is unknown. The sample profile shows tens of thousands of clones; around 87% of them were found once. Together, the top ten hold about 0.33% of the sample. This specimen was CD4+ or CD8+ T cells sorted from blood, taken in a trial of the OX40 agonist ivuxolimab. Every receptor here comes from an adult with an advanced solid tumor such as melanoma, head and neck, liver or kidney cancer.

The chain uses TRBV2 and TRBJ1-5; 11 bases are shared with TRBD1. Looked up from germline, CDR1 is SNHLY and CDR2 is FYNNEI. V was clipped by 9 bases and J by 4 bases; unmatched bases: 8. The CDR3 spans 15 residues. CDR3 sequence: CASGLGTGGNQPQHF. Written as DNA, the CDR3 is TGTGCCAGTGGTCTGGGGACAGGGGGAAATCAGCCCCAGCATTTT.

The chain joins TRBV14 to TRBJ2-2; weak D call: TRBD1 (6 bases). V lost 0 bases and J 4 bases, leaving 15 bases between the germline ends. The length of the CDR3 is 17 residues. The V gene's germline CDR1 is SGHDN and CDR2 FVKESK. The CDR3 sequence is CASSQDFTGRITGELFF. In DNA form, the CDR3 reads TGTGCCAGCAGCCAAGATTTCACAGGGCGGATCACCGGGGAGCTGTTTTTT.

J is TRBJ1-2 and V is TRBV7-9; 12 bases are a match to TRBD1. V lost 4 bases to trimming and J lost 8 bases; unmatched junction nucleotides: 11. This CDR3 is built from 16 residues. Germline V gene sequence: CDR1 SEHNR, CDR2 FQNEAQ (reference sequence). The CDR3 protein is CASSSGTGGIYKGYTF. CDR3 bases: TGTGCCAGCAGCTCAGGGACAGGGGGCATATATAAAGGCTACACCTTC.

The CDR3 loop is CASSKPGTGTYEQYF. CDR3 nucleotide sequence: TGTGCCAGCTCAAAGCCCGGGACAGGGACCTACGAGCAGTACTTC. The rearrangement links TRBV25-1 to TRBJ2-7; 9 nucleotides align to TRBD1. The V gene end was trimmed by 8 bases and the J gene end by 2 bases; junction bases not matched to a gene: 10. The CDR3 runs to 15 residues. In germline, CDR1 is MGHDK, CDR2 SYGVNS.

This clone has only one observation. This sequence joins TRBV11-3 and TRBJ1-1; D not resolved. Trimming cost V 5 bases and J 1 base, with 8 bases left between them. Per the germline V gene, CDR1 is SGHNT and CDR2 is YENEEA. This CDR3 has 13 residues. In DNA, the CDR3 is TGTGCCAGCAGCACCAGCAGGAACACTGAAGCTTTCTTT. It translates to CASSTSRNTEAFF.

V usage is TRBV29-1 and J usage is TRBJ2-7, with 11 bases that match TRBD1. Germline-derived CDR1 and CDR2 are SQVTM and ANQGSEA. This CDR3 contains 14 residues. V gave up 4 bases and J gave up 2 bases; unmatched junction bases: 4. For the CDR3, the DNA is TGCAGCGTTGTGAGGGACAGGGGGGCCTACGAGCAGTACTTC. Residues: CSVVRDRGAYEQYF.

This chain links TRBV19 with TRBJ2-7; D is perhaps TRBD1 or TRBD2 (5 bases each). The germline CDR1 and CDR2 sequences are LNHDA and SQIVND (reference sequence). The V end lost 3 bases, the J end lost 6 bases, and 15 bases lay between the germline ends. The CDR3 is 14 amino acids. This CDR3 reads CASSIGSLGVEQYF. The CDR3 DNA sequence: TGTGCCAGTAGTATCGGGTCTCTGGGGGTCGAGCAGTACTTC.

This chain uses TRBV19 with TRBJ1-2, with D perhaps matching TRBD1 (5 bases). Germline V gives CDR1 LNHDA, CDR2 SQIVND (reference sequence). V was shortened by 1 base and J by 4 bases, with 13 bases between the two germline ends. The CDR3 extends over 15 amino acids. The CDR3 coding sequence is TGTGCCAGTAGTATAGGCGACAGACGTACCTATGGCTACACCTTC. It yields the protein CASSIGDRRTYGYTF.

The chain carries TRBV13 and TRBJ1-1, with no clear D. V lost 5 bases and J 8 bases, leaving 18 bases between the germline ends. Germline CDR1 reads PRHDT; CDR2 reads FYEKMQ (reference sequence). The CDR3 contains 14 residues. This CDR3 is CASSPDNRASEAFF. CDR3 bases: TGTGCCAGCAGCCCCGACAACCGGGCATCCGAAGCTTTCTTT. Together with reference TRBV13 and TRBJ1-1, the CDR3 gives the full variable domain: AAGVIQSPRHLIKEKRETATLKCYPIPRHDTVYWYQQGPGQDPQFLISFYEKMQSDKGSIPDRFSAQQFSDYHSELNMSSLELGDSALYFCASSPDNRASEAFFGQGTRLTVV.

This clone was observed a handful of times. The chain employs TRBV5-1 and TRBJ1-4, with D perhaps matching TRBD1 (5 bases). CDR1 is SGHRS, CDR2 YFSETQ, per germline. The CDR3 consists of 14 residues. Trimming stripped 4 bases from V and 4 bases from J, with 11 bases between. CDR3 in amino acids: CASSRTLDNEKLFF. In DNA form, the CDR3 reads TGCGCCAGCAGCCGGACACTCGATAATGAAAAACTGTTTTTT.

The gene calls are TRBV6-1 and TRBJ2-3; 13 nucleotides align to TRBD2. V was pared by 6 bases and J by 6 bases, with 6 bases of the junction left unmatched. This CDR3 region has 15 residues. Germline lookup yields CDR1 MNHNS and CDR2 SASEGT. The CDR3, as DNA: TGTGCCAGCAGGTCGGGACTAGCGGGGAGGGATACGCAGTATTTT. This codes for CASRSGLAGRDTQYF.

This chain links TRBV14 with TRBJ2-1; 8 nucleotides line up with TRBD2. Germline V CDR1 and CDR2: SGHDN, FVKESK. The V gene end was trimmed by 1 base and the J gene end by 0 bases; junction bases not matched to a gene: 14. The CDR3 loop spans 20 amino acids. CDR3: CASSQVVAGFLHRSYNEQFF. The CDR3 coding sequence is TGTGCCAGCAGCCAAGTCGTAGCGGGGTTTCTCCATCGCTCCTACAATGAGCAGTTCTTC.

This clone was seen only once. V and J are TRBV7-3 and TRBJ2-2; TRBD1 matches at 7 bases. The CDR3 spans 14 residues. The V and J ends lost 5 bases and 7 bases, in that order; junction bases with no gene match: 7. CDR1 SGHTA and CDR2 FQGTGA come from the germline V gene. CDR3 region: CASSLQGYFGELFF. Here the CDR3 DNA reads TGTGCCAGCAGCCTACAGGGGTATTTCGGGGAGCTGTTTTTT.

A single count supports this clone. This chain links TRBV11-2 with TRBJ1-1; D gene unclear. Germline lookup yields CDR1 SGHAT and CDR2 FQNNGV. V was pared by 4 bases and J by 0 bases, with 15 bases between. This CDR3 is built from 16 residues. CDR3 sequence: CASSWGSPAMNTEAFF. The DNA of the CDR3 is TGTGCCAGCAGCTGGGGTAGCCCCGCAATGAACACTGAAGCTTTCTTT.

The CDR3 DNA reads as TGTGCCACCAATTTCGACAGTCACCCATATGGCTACACCTTC. It translates to CATNFDSHPYGYTF. The chain carries TRBV27 and TRBJ1-2; the D gene is possibly TRBD1 (5 bases). V shed 10 bases and J shed 5 bases, with 20 bases lying between them. There are 14 residues in the CDR3. Germline lookup yields CDR1 MNHEY and CDR2 SMNVEV (reference sequence).

This clone was recorded only once. The V call is TRBV27, the J call TRBJ2-4, with D possibly called TRBD1 or TRBD2 (5 bases each). With 5 bases removed from V and 8 bases from J, the gap between germline ends came to 13 bases. The CDR3 has 13 residues. CDR1 and CDR2 from the germline V gene are MNHEY and SMNVEV (reference sequence). CDR3 protein: CASSRGGADIQYF. Written as DNA, the CDR3 is TGTGCCAGCAGTCGGGGTGGGGCGGACATTCAGTACTTC.

This chain uses TRBV25-1 with TRBJ2-2; D is ambiguous. Trimming shortened V by 6 bases and J by 0 bases, and 8 bases separated the two germline ends. Per germline, CDR1 MGHDK and CDR2 SYGVNS. There are 14 residues in the CDR3. This CDR3 is CASREQPNTGELFF. CDR3 DNA sequence: TGTGCCAGCAGGGAACAACCGAACACCGGGGAGCTGTTTTTT.

The V call is TRBV6-5, the J call TRBJ1-2; 7 bases are shared with TRBD1. The CDR3 is 16 residues long. Germline V gene lookup returns CDR1 MNHEY and CDR2 SVGAGI. Germline trimming cut 0 bases from V and 4 bases from J; bases unmatched to any gene: 8. CDR3 bases: TGTGCCAGCAGTTACTCTCTAAGGGGGCGCGTCTATGGCTACACCTTC. Protein: CASSYSLRGRVYGYTF.

The genes are TRBV9 and TRBJ2-3; the match to TRBD1 covers 9 bases. CDR1 and CDR2 from the germline V gene are SGDLS and YYNGEE. V dropped 0 bases and J dropped 1; count of bases not matched to a gene: 6. This CDR3 comprises 17 residues. The CDR3 bases are TGTGCCAGCAGCGTAGGGGTGGGACAGGGAGGCACAGATACGCAGTATTTT. This codes for CASSVGVGQGGTDTQYF.

J is TRBJ1-3 and V is TRBV20-1, with D perhaps TRBD1 (6 bases). V was shortened by 6 bases and J by 8 bases, with 11 bases between the two germline ends. Germline V gene data show CDR1 as DFQATT and CDR2 as SNEGSKA (reference sequence). The CDR3 totals 11 residues. CDR3 amino acids: CSAPGADTIYF. The DNA for the CDR3 is TGCAGTGCACCAGGGGCGGACACCATATATTTT.

This chain uses TRBV7-2 with TRBJ2-7; D might be TRBD1 (6 bases). The CDR3 covers 15 residues. V lost 2 bases and J 4 bases, leaving 15 bases between the germline ends. Per germline, CDR1 SGHTA and CDR2 FQGNSA. In DNA, the CDR3 is TGTGCCAGCAGCTTATCACAGGGATTCGGATACGAGCAGTACTTC. Translated: CASSLSQGFGYEQYF.

The sample holds a few counts of this clone. The chain joins TRBV10-1 to TRBJ1-1; perhaps TRBD1 as D (5 bases). V shed 3 bases and J shed 4 bases, with 9 bases lying between them. Germline CDR1 WNHNN, CDR2 SYGVQD (reference sequence). The CDR3 sequence is 13 residues long. CDR3 in amino acids: CASSESRATEAFF. The CDR3 nucleotides read TGCGCCAGCAGTGAAAGCAGGGCCACTGAAGCTTTCTTT.

The V gene is TRBV23-1, the J gene TRBJ2-1, with TRBD2 as a possible D gene (6 bases). TRBV23-1 is an ORF, and what it does is uncertain. V shed 2 bases and J shed 0 bases, with 11 bases lying between them. The CDR3 is made up of 16 amino acids. In DNA form, the CDR3 reads TGCGCCAGCAGTCAAGGGACTTCCCGCTCCTACAATGAGCAGTTCTTC. Its translation: CASSQGTSRSYNEQFF.

The J gene is TRBJ2-2, the V gene TRBV6-5, with D uncertain. Germline assignment: CDR1 MNHEY and CDR2 SVGAGI. Trimming removed 7 bases at V and 6 bases at J, with 9 bases between. The CDR3 is 12 amino acids. CDR3 residues: CASTEGSGELFF. The CDR3 DNA sequence: TGTGCCAGCACCGAAGGATCCGGGGAGCTGTTTTTT.

The chain links TRBV2 to TRBJ1-2, with a possible D match to TRBD1 (5 bases). This CDR3 contains 11 residues. Germline-derived CDR1 and CDR2 are SNHLY and FYNNEI. Trimming took off 8 bases at V and 6 bases at J, with 10 bases between the two ends. This chain's CDR3 is CASEGPDGYTF. CDR3 DNA sequence: TGTGCCAGCGAGGGGCCTGATGGCTACACCTTC.

The chain joins TRBV5-1 to TRBJ1-2; maybe TRBD1 (5 bases). There are 13 residues in the CDR3. Germline loops: CDR1 SGHRS, CDR2 YFSETQ. The V end lost 0 bases, the J end lost 8 bases, and 11 bases lay between the germline ends. CDR3 nucleotides: TGCGCCAGCAGCTTGGACAGGCTTGAAGGCTACACCTTC. Encoded protein: CASSLDRLEGYTF.

This chain connects TRBV28 to TRBJ2-4, with D possibly matching TRBD2 (5 bases). CDR1 is MDHEN, CDR2 SYDVKM, per germline. This CDR3 comprises 15 residues. The V gene lost 5 bases and the J gene lost 8 bases, with 19 bases spanning the gap. The DNA of the CDR3 is TGTGCCAGCAGTGCCCTTAGAAGTGCGGGTCACATTCAGTACTTC. Residues: CASSALRSAGHIQYF.

This rearrangement joins TRBV10-3 to TRBJ1-2; 10 bases line up with TRBD1. V was pared by 6 bases and J by 4 bases, with 5 bases of the junction left unmatched. This CDR3 has 14 amino acids. Germline-derived CDR1 and CDR2 are ENHRY and SYGVKD. The CDR3 DNA is TGTGCCATCAGCGGGACAGGGGATCTCTATGGCTACACCTTC. This encodes CAISGTGDLYGYTF.